This is a list of T cell receptor beta chains from one sample in a study of chemoradiotherapy in HPV16-positive cancers. Assay: immunoSEQ multiplex PCR; the TCRdb copy retains only in-frame clones and omits some. The repertoire holds roughly 25,000 clones, with about 88% as singletons. The specimen comprised blood, sampled from a patient who underwent chemoradiotherapy. The source of these receptors is a human donor with HPV-associated anogenital cancer. Each CDR3 is given with its conserved first and last residue. Each record gives: J gene, D gene, clone size, V gene, CDR3 protein, CDR3 DNA. The D gene is left open where the match is weak. Clone size is not always given. Where it is, it says once, few, many or a class for expanded clones.

>TRBJ2-7|-|-|TRBV5-1
CASSGRRDSLIATYEQYF
TGCGCCAGCAGCGGAAGGCGGGACAGCTTAATAGCTACCTACGAGCAGTACTTC
>TRBJ1-4|-|-|TRBV5-1
CASSSATNEKLFF
TGCGCCAGCAGCTCTGCAACTAATGAAAAACTGTTTTTT
>TRBJ2-1|-|-|TRBV11-2
CASSFSAGAGFSPEQFF
TGTGCCAGCAGCTTTAGTGCAGGGGCAGGGTTTAGCCCTGAGCAGTTCTTC
>TRBJ2-2|-|-|TRBV18
CASSPRSGAEAGELFF
TGTGCCAGCTCACCACGATCAGGGGCAGAGGCCGGGGAGCTGTTTTTT
>TRBJ1-2|-|-|TRBV19
CASRQSYGYTF
TGTGCCAGTAGGCAATCCTATGGCTACACCTTC
>TRBJ1-2|-|-|TRBV30
CAWSVRREDPYGYTF
TGTGCCTGGAGTGTACGACGGGAGGACCCTTATGGCTACACCTTC
>TRBJ1-5|-|-|TRBV6-5
CASSYSGGVNQPQHF
TGTGCCAGCAGTTACTCCGGGGGGGTCAATCAGCCCCAGCATTTT
>TRBJ2-2|-|-|TRBV7-3
CASSLQSLGTGELFF
TGTGCCAGCAGCCTCCAGTCCTTGGGTACCGGGGAGCTGTTTTTT
>TRBJ2-1|-|once|TRBV5-1
CASSEPAYNEQFF
TGCGCCAGCAGCGAACCAGCATACAATGAGCAGTTCTTC
>TRBJ1-6|-|few|TRBV4-3
CASSQDLEYRDSPLHF
TGCGCCAGCAGCCAAGATCTTGAGTACCGGGATTCACCCCTCCACTTT
>TRBJ1-2|-|-|TRBV6-6
CASSAGVNYGYTF
TGTGCCAGCAGTGCCGGGGTGAACTATGGCTACACCTTC
>TRBJ2-7|-|-|TRBV9
CASSVLTGDEQYF
TGTGCCAGCAGCGTTTTAACGGGAGACGAGCAGTACTTC
>TRBJ2-7|TRBD2|-|TRBV6-1
CASSDTGGPYEQYF
TGTGCCAGCAGTGATACGGGGGGGCCCTACGAGCAGTACTTC
>TRBJ1-2|TRBD1|-|TRBV30
CAWSIQGYGYTF
TGTGCCTGGAGTATACAGGGGTATGGCTACACCTTC
>TRBJ1-5|TRBD1|-|TRBV29-1
CSVGGGQGGLNQPQHF
TGCAGCGTTGGAGGCGGACAGGGGGGTTTAAATCAGCCCCAGCATTTT
>TRBJ2-5|-|-|TRBV6-4
CASSRDPGETQYF
TGTGCCAGCAGCCGGGACCCTGGGGAGACCCAGTACTTC
>TRBJ2-1|-|-|TRBV7-2
CASSLGEAESRFF
TGTGCCAGCAGCTTAGGGGAGGCGGAAAGTCGGTTCTTC
>TRBJ2-7|-|-|TRBV7-2
CASSLGWDDSYEQYF
TGTGCCAGCAGCTTAGGGTGGGACGACTCCTACGAGCAGTACTTC
>TRBJ2-7|TRBD2|-|TRBV19
CASSHAGGLAAEQYF
TGTGCCAGTAGCCATGCGGGAGGACTAGCGGCCGAGCAGTACTTC
>TRBJ2-3|TRBD2|-|TRBV11-2
CASSLVRGSRDTQYF
TGTGCCAGCAGCTTAGTTCGCGGGAGTCGAGATACGCAGTATTTT
>TRBJ1-1|-|-|TRBV5-1
CASSLWWNTEAFF
TGCGCCAGCAGCTTGTGGTGGAACACTGAAGCTTTCTTT
>TRBJ1-4|-|-|TRBV29-1
CSVKGRGVGEKLFF
TGCAGCGTAAAAGGGAGGGGCGTTGGTGAAAAACTGTTTTTT
>TRBJ1-2|-|-|TRBV19
CASRIPRAAGYTF
TGTGCCAGTAGGATCCCAAGGGCGGCCGGCTACACCTTC
>TRBJ2-1|-|-|TRBV2
CASGLGSYNEQFF
TGTGCCAGCGGCCTGGGGTCCTACAATGAGCAGTTCTTC
>TRBJ2-5|-|-|TRBV18
CASSPETALPQETQYF
TGTGCCAGCTCACCAGAGACAGCCTTGCCTCAAGAGACCCAGTACTTC
>TRBJ2-1|TRBD1|-|TRBV7-2
CASSDRTGSYNEQFF
TGTGCCAGCAGCGACAGGACAGGCTCCTACAATGAGCAGTTCTTC
>TRBJ1-1|-|-|TRBV2
CASSGEMNTEAFF
TGTGCCAGTTCAGGGGAGATGAACACTGAAGCTTTCTTT
>TRBJ2-3|-|-|TRBV7-3
CASSLPTGPSGTDTQYF
TGTGCCAGCAGCCTCCCGACTGGACCGTCGGGCACAGATACGCAGTATTTT
>TRBJ2-2|-|-|TRBV18
CASSPGTVGPTGELFF
TGTGCCAGCTCACCAGGGACCGTCGGACCCACCGGGGAGCTGTTTTTT
>TRBJ2-5|-|-|TRBV5-6
CASSFPGGALQETQYF
TGTGCCAGCAGCTTTCCCGGGGGCGCCCTTCAAGAGACCCAGTACTTC
>TRBJ2-6|-|-|TRBV19
CASSPRGYSGANVLTF
TGTGCCAGTAGTCCTCGAGGGTACTCTGGGGCCAACGTCCTGACTTTC
>TRBJ1-3|-|-|TRBV4-3
CASSQVSSGNTIYF
TGCGCCAGCAGCCAAGTAAGCTCTGGAAACACCATATATTTT
>TRBJ2-5|TRBD2|-|TRBV6-6
CASSPGRVQETQYF
TGTGCCAGCAGTCCGGGGAGGGTCCAAGAGACCCAGTACTTC
>TRBJ2-7|TRBD1|-|TRBV6-5
CASRPDRRSYEQYF
TGTGCCAGCAGGCCGGACAGGCGCTCCTACGAGCAGTACTTC
>TRBJ2-7|-|-|TRBV2
CASSEDYLSEQYF
TGTGCCAGCAGTGAAGACTACCTTTCCGAGCAGTACTTC
>TRBJ1-3|-|-|TRBV11-3
CASSLGNGNTIYF
TGTGCCAGCAGCTTAGGCAATGGAAACACCATATATTTT
>TRBJ2-1|TRBD2|-|TRBV5-1
CASSSRPSGTSSYNEQFF
TGCGCCAGCAGCTCAAGGCCTAGCGGGACTAGCTCCTACAATGAGCAGTTCTTC
>TRBJ1-4|TRBD1|-|TRBV7-6
CASSLGGTGEITTNEKLFF
TGTGCCAGCAGCTTAGGAGGGACAGGGGAAATAACGACTAATGAAAAACTGTTTTTT
>TRBJ1-3|-|once|TRBV5-6
CASSLEMPGNTIYF
TGTGCCAGCAGCTTGGAGATGCCTGGAAACACCATATATTTT
>TRBJ1-3|-|-|TRBV27
CASMRLGSGNTIYF
TGTGCCAGCATGAGGTTAGGCTCTGGAAACACCATATATTTT
>TRBJ1-1|-|-|TRBV5-1
CASSVTANTEAFF
TGCGCCAGCAGCGTAACTGCGAACACTGAAGCTTTCTTT
>TRBJ1-1|-|-|TRBV29-1
CSVMVGGPNTEAFF
TGCAGCGTTATGGTAGGGGGACCGAACACTGAAGCTTTCTTT
>TRBJ2-7|TRBD1|once|TRBV5-1
CASSEEVGQGPNEQYF
TGCGCCAGCAGCGAGGAGGTGGGACAGGGACCCAACGAGCAGTACTTC